These 20 T cell receptor beta chains were all obtained from the same sample, sequenced in a study of OX40 agonist ivuxolimab in advanced cancers. The protocol was immunoSEQ multiplex PCR, while the TCRdb copy is restricted to in-frame clones and leaves out a portion. The table shows around 64,000 clones, with 70% to 90% occurring only once. Sequenced here: CD4+ or CD8+ T cells sorted from blood, sampled in a trial of the OX40 agonist ivuxolimab. Source of these receptors: an adult with an advanced solid tumor such as melanoma, head and neck, liver or kidney cancer.

J is TRBJ1-1 and V is TRBV7-9; weak D call: TRBD1 (5 bases). V gave up 4 bases and J gave up 0 bases, with 9 bases separating them. The germline V gene has CDR1 SEHNR and CDR2 FQNEAQ (reference sequence). The CDR3 runs 14 residues. CDR3 amino acids: CASSWGRVNTEAFF. CDR3 DNA sequence: TGTGCCAGCAGCTGGGGACGGGTGAACACTGAAGCTTTCTTT.

This chain links TRBV19 with TRBJ2-5, with no clear D. CDR1 and CDR2 from the germline V gene are LNHDA and SQIVND (reference sequence). The CDR3 extends over 15 amino acids. V was pared by 4 bases and J by 1 base, with 13 bases between. DNA for the CDR3: TGTGCCAGTAGTAATCTCGAGTTATCCCAAGAGACCCAGTACTTC. Translation: CASSNLELSQETQYF.

J is TRBJ2-2 and V is TRBV18; no clear D. The ends were cut back, 8 bases at V and 2 bases at J, with 15 bases in the middle. Germline V gene lookup returns CDR1 KGHSH and CDR2 LQKENI. The CDR3 is made up of 15 amino acids. The CDR3 loop reads CASTSGRTNTGELFF. CDR3 bases: TGTGCCAGCACCTCAGGCAGGACCAACACCGGGGAGCTGTTTTTT.

The chain uses TRBV7-8 and TRBJ2-7; perhaps TRBD2 as D (5 bases). Trimming took 7 bases from V and 3 from J, leaving 25 bases between them. Germline CDR1 reads SGHVS; CDR2 reads FQNEAQ. The CDR3 spans 17 residues. CDR3 sequence (DNA): TGTGCCAGCACAGCCTACCTGCTAGCAACCTCAGACTACGAGCAGTACTTC. This translates into CASTAYLLATSDYEQYF.

The chain links TRBV6-5 to TRBJ2-6; D is unresolved. In germline, CDR1 is MNHEY, CDR2 SVGAGI. V lost 6 bases to trimming and J lost 3 bases, with 9 bases between them. CDR3 length: 14 amino acids. Written as DNA, the CDR3 is TGTGCCAGCAGCCGTCTCGGTGGGGCCAACGTCCTGACTTTC. Protein product: CASSRLGGANVLTF.

V usage is TRBV5-1 and J usage is TRBJ1-4; 7 bases line up with TRBD1. Germline CDR1 reads SGHRS; CDR2 reads YFSETQ. This CDR3 has 15 residues. J was trimmed by 4 bases and V by 3 bases; bases with no gene match: 6. The CDR3 DNA is TGCGCCAGCAGCTCCAGACAGGGCCTTAATGAAAAACTGTTTTTT. Its protein product is CASSSRQGLNEKLFF.

The V call is TRBV29-1, the J call TRBJ1-1; maybe TRBD1 (6 bases). The CDR3 is 14 amino acids. V shed 4 bases and J shed 0 bases, with 12 bases lying between them. Germline V lookup: CDR1 SQVTM, CDR2 ANQGSEA. Written as DNA, the CDR3 is TGCAGCGTTGCACACAGGGCTATGAACACTGAAGCTTTCTTT. Its translation: CSVAHRAMNTEAFF. Full variable domain (outside the CDR3, taken from reference TRBV29-1 and TRBJ1-1): SAVISQKPSRDICQRGTSLTIQCQVDSQVTMMFWYRQQPGQSLTLIATANQGSEATYESGFVIDKFPISRPNLTFSTLTVSNMSPEDSSIYLCSVAHRAMNTEAFFGQGTRLTVV.

The chain combines TRBV5-1 with TRBJ2-3, with D hard to call. Germline V gene data show CDR1 as SGHRS and CDR2 as YFSETQ. The CDR3 has 14 amino acids. V dropped 7 bases and J dropped 4 bases, with 16 bases sitting between them. CDR3 region: CASSTNLFPDTQYF. For the CDR3, the DNA is TGCGCCAGCTCAACGAATCTCTTTCCAGATACGCAGTATTTT. The full variable domain, with the rest looked up from reference TRBV5-1 and TRBJ2-3, is KAGVTQTPRYLIKTRGQQVTLSCSPISGHRSVSWYQQTPGQGLQFLFEYFSETQRNKGNFPGRFSGRQFSNSRSEMNVSTLELGDSALYLCASSTNLFPDTQYFGPGTRLTVL.

The chain couples TRBV6-1 to TRBJ2-5, with 13 bases lining up with TRBD2. The J call may be incorrect, as the DNA end agrees better with TRBJ2-7. The V gene's germline CDR1 is MNHNS and CDR2 SASEGT. The CDR3 runs 20 residues. In DNA, the CDR3 is TGTGCCAGCAGTGCAAGAGGGCCTGGTAGGACTAGCGGGAGTTCCCACGAGCAGTACTTC. Residues: CASSARGPGRTSGSSHEQYF.

The chain couples TRBV9 to TRBJ1-2; no clear D. V dropped 1 base and J dropped 8 bases, with 12 bases sitting between them. The CDR3 extends over 13 amino acids. Germline V gene data show CDR1 as SGDLS and CDR2 as YYNGEE. Here the CDR3 reads CASSVSRDWGYTF. In DNA form, the CDR3 reads TGTGCCAGCAGCGTATCAAGAGATTGGGGCTACACCTTC.

The CDR3 bases are TGTGCCAGCAGCTTAACGGCAGTTGCCTATAATTCACCCCTCCACTTT. It codes for CASSLTAVAYNSPLHF. The rearrangement uses TRBV11-1 and TRBJ1-6; unclear D gene. CDR1 and CDR2 (germline): SGHAT, FQDESV (reference sequence). V was shortened by 2 bases and J by 2 bases, with 10 bases between the two germline ends. The length of the CDR3 is 16 residues. Combining the CDR3 with reference TRBV11-1 and TRBJ1-6 gives the whole variable domain EAEVAQSPRYKITEKSQAVAFWCDPISGHATLYWYRQILGQGPELLVQFQDESVVDDSQLPKDRFSAERLKGVDSTLKIQPAELGDSAMYLCASSLTAVAYNSPLHFGNGTRLTVT.

The chain has TRBV4-1 and TRBJ1-6, with TRBD1 matching 9 bases. This CDR3 comprises 16 residues. CDR1 MGHRA and CDR2 YSYEKL come from the germline V gene. J gave up 9 bases and V 1 base, and 7 bases lay outside the gene matches. For the CDR3, the DNA is TGCGCCAGCAGCCAAGTTTTCACAGGGGGCGGTTCACCCCTCCACTTT. Translation gives CASSQVFTGGGSPLHF.

The rearrangement links TRBV7-9 to TRBJ2-4; the D gene is possibly TRBD1 (6 bases). The CDR3 loop spans 15 amino acids. V shed 3 bases and J shed 6 bases, with 15 bases lying between them. Germline V gene lookup returns CDR1 SEHNR and CDR2 FQNEAQ (reference sequence). The CDR3: CASSFTGRRGNIQYF. In DNA form, the CDR3 reads TGTGCCAGCAGCTTCACAGGGCGTAGGGGAAACATTCAGTACTTC.

V usage is TRBV11-2 and J usage is TRBJ1-2; no clear D gene. CDR1 is SGHAT and CDR2 is FQNNGV in the germline V gene. CDR3 length equals 15 residues. The ends were cut back, 5 bases at V and 7 bases at J, with 20 bases in the middle. Here the CDR3 DNA reads TGTGCCAGCAGCCCTTCGGGAAGGGCCCTGGGTGGCTACACCTTC. Translated, it gives CASSPSGRALGGYTF. The whole variable domain, remainder taken from reference TRBV11-2 and TRBJ1-2, is EAGVAQSPRYKIIEKRQSVAFWCNPISGHATLYWYQQILGQGPKLLIQFQNNGVVDDSQLPKDRFSAERLKGVDSTLKIQPAKLEDSAVYLCASSPSGRALGGYTFGSGTRLTVV.

This clone was recorded a few times. The same CDR3 is also encoded by other DNA sequences in this sample. The genes are TRBV29-1 and TRBJ2-1, with TRBD1 as a possible D gene (5 bases). In germline, CDR1 is SQVTM, CDR2 ANQGSEA. The V end lost 3 bases, the J end lost 6 bases, and 9 bases lay between the germline ends. This CDR3 comprises 12 residues. CDR3 in amino acids: CSVEQGPNEQFF. CDR3 sequence (DNA): TGCAGCGTTGAGCAGGGCCCCAATGAGCAGTTCTTC.

Only a few counts were recorded for this clone. The chain has TRBV30 and TRBJ1-5; D unclear. Germline V gene lookup returns CDR1 GTSNPN and CDR2 SVGIG (reference sequence). Deletions cut 2 bases from V and 4 bases from J, with 9 bases between. The CDR3 sequence is 13 residues long. This CDR3 is CAWSPTTNQPQHF. The CDR3 bases are TGTGCCTGGAGTCCGACAACGAATCAGCCCCAGCATTTT.

Concerning this clone: The conserved phenylalanine or tryptophan normally closing the CDR3 is absent here, so this likely arose from a read error. The DNA is omitted, as the CDR3 cannot be located on it reliably, and the CDR3 follows TCRdb's listing. V gene TRBV6-5 combines with J gene TRBJ2-7; the table's TRBD2 call for D was not verified on the DNA. The length of the CDR3 is 14 amino acids, counting both ends. Germline V gene data show CDR1 as MNHEY and CDR2 as SVGAGI. CDR3 protein: CASSYPGVERPLFL.

The chain links TRBV5-1 to TRBJ1-1; 10 bases fit TRBD1. Looked up from germline, CDR1 is SGHRS and CDR2 is YFSETQ. Trimming at V came to 3 bases and at J to 7 bases, leaving 9 bases not matched to a gene. This CDR3 region has 15 residues. In DNA, the CDR3 is TGCGCCAGCAGCTACCGGGACAGGGGACGTGGTGAAGCTTTCTTT. Translating gives CASSYRDRGRGEAFF.

V and J are TRBV14 and TRBJ2-5; the D is unclear. The CDR3 runs 15 residues. CDR1 and CDR2 from the germline V gene are SGHDN and FVKESK. V lost 4 bases and J 4 bases, leaving 16 bases between the germline ends. CDR3 loop: CASSRGRASAETQYF. The CDR3 DNA follows: TGTGCCAGCAGCCGAGGACGTGCAAGTGCAGAGACCCAGTACTTC.

The V gene is TRBV11-2, the J gene TRBJ2-7, with D unresolved. The germline CDR1 and CDR2 sequences are SGHAT and FQNNGV. This CDR3 spans 11 amino acids. V was pared by 5 bases and J by 4 bases, with 6 bases between. The DNA of the CDR3 is TGTGCCAGCAGCCAACGATACGAGCAGTACTTC. Translation gives CASSQRYEQYF. Supplemented by reference TRBV11-2 and TRBJ2-7, the full variable domain reads EAGVAQSPRYKIIEKRQSVAFWCNPISGHATLYWYQQILGQGPKLLIQFQNNGVVDDSQLPKDRFSAERLKGVDSTLKIQPAKLEDSAVYLCASSQRYEQYFGPGTRLTVT.